The clone carrying this T cell receptor (beta chain) was counted many times. What it recognizes is unknown. The data originate from a study of T cells in Graves' hyperthyroidism and ophthalmopathy. General observations from the study: Most thyroid clonotypes expanded above 0.001 appeared in blood too. With a median lead of about six months before onset, the model predicted ophthalmopathy.

CDR1 is SGHTS and CDR2 is YDEGEE in the germline V gene. V lost 4 bases and J lost 0, with 11 bases in between. CDR3 length: 14 residues. The source material, RNA transcripts, was used to amplify TCR beta CDR3 regions. With the HTBI primer set, the TCR CDR3 went through a first round of RT-PCR. TCRdb re-called the multiplex PCR reads with MiXCR, one entry per CDR3 protein. The sample shows nearly 600,000 distinct CDR3 sequences, 13% to 15% of them seen only once. The sequenced material came from blood. The chain combines TRBV5-8 with TRBJ2-7, with a weak D call TRBD1 (5 bases). The receptor comes from a woman aged 18-29 years with Graves' ophthalmopathy. The DNA for the CDR3 is TGTGCCAGCAGCCGCTACAGGAGCTCCTACGAGCAGTACTTC. Its translation: CASSRYRSSYEQYF.